This T cell receptor (beta chain) stems from a study of immune evolution from preneoplasia to lung adenocarcinoma. Notes on the study in general: T cell clonality was higher in KRAS-mutant than EGFR-mutant or wild-type nodules.

Sequencing used immunoSEQ multiplex PCR; TCRdb keeps in-frame clones, though not all of them. The data hold more than 5,000 clones, with approximately 79% observed a single time. On this clone itself: The antigen is undetermined.

The V segment lost 5 bases and the J segment 3 bases; nucleotides outside the gene matches: 9. The CDR3 runs 16 residues. Per the germline V gene, CDR1 is SGHTA and CDR2 is FQGTGA. Patient tissue came from resections in Japan or China, 2014–2017. The TCR sequence derives from a person between 60 and 80 years old with lung adenocarcinoma. The source material was FFPE minimally invasive lung adenocarcinoma tissue. The chain is built from TRBV7-3 and TRBJ2-7; 11 bases fit TRBD1. CDR3 region: CASSPGPGTGGYEQYF. Here the CDR3 DNA reads TGTGCCAGCAGCCCCGGTCCTGGGACAGGGGGCTACGAGCAGTACTTC.